This T cell receptor beta chain came from a study of lymphopenia after photon versus proton radiotherapy. Comment on this clone: Antigen: not known.

Generated by immunoSEQ multiplex PCR, the TCRdb table keeps only in-frame clones and is missing some. The repertoire holds 52,000 or so clones, about 92% seen once, with about a sixth in the top ten. Notes on the study in general: Better survival with proton therapy was suggested as possible, not demonstrated. Under photons, naive T cells and diversity fell while effector/memory populations rose. Post-nadir diversity loss with photons came from oligoclonal expansion, particularly CD8+ Temra cells.

CDR3 length: 15 amino acids. From germline, CDR1 is MGHRA and CDR2 YSYEKL. V lost 4 bases, J lost 5 bases, and 10 bases stayed unmatched. The sequence was collected from a woman in her thirties or forties with cholangiocarcinoma. The sample consisted of peripheral blood, taken from a patient treated with photon-based radiotherapy. The rearrangement links TRBV4-1 to TRBJ2-5; 7 bases are a match to TRBD1. CDR3 coding DNA: TGCGCCAGCAGCCTCTACGAGACAGGGAAGGAGACCCAGTACTTC. It encodes CASSLYETGKETQYF.